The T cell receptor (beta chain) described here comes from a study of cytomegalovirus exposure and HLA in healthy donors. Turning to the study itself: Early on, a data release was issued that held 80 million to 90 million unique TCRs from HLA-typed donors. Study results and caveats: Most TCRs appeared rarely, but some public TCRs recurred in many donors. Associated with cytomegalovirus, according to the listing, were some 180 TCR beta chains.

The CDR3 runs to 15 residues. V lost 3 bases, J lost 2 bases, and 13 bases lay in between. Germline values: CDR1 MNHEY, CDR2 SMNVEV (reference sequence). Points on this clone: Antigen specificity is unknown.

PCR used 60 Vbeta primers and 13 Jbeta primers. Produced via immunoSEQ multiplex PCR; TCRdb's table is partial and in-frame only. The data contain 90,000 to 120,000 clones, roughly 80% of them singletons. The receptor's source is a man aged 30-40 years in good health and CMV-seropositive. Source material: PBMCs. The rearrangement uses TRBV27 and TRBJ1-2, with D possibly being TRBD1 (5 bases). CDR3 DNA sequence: TGTGCCAGCAGTTTGTACGGGGGAGGGAACTATGGCTACACCTTC. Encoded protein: CASSLYGGGNYGYTF.